The 30 T cell receptor beta chains given below trace back to one sample, sequenced in a study of technical replicates of blood from a handful of donors. Method: immunoSEQ multiplex PCR; TCRdb's copy keeps in-frame clones and lacks some. The sample lists around 76,000 clones, over 95% occurring once. The sequencing sample was made of T cells isolated from PBMCs. The receptors originated from a human donor in good health.

The rearrangement joins TRBV27 to TRBJ1-1, with D possibly being TRBD1 (6 bases). This CDR3 has 14 amino acids. From germline, CDR1 is MNHEY and CDR2 SMNVEV (reference sequence). Trimming took off 5 bases at V and 7 bases at J, with 17 bases between the two ends. Here the CDR3 reads CASSPLGGGIEAFF. The CDR3 DNA follows: TGTGCCAGCAGTCCCCTGGGAGGGGGGATTGAAGCTTTCTTT.

The V call is TRBV6-5, the J call TRBJ1-1; TRBD1 matches 7 bases. CDR3 size: 15 residues. Unmatched junction bases numbered 10, after V lost 8 bases and J lost 1 base. Germline loops: CDR1 MNHEY, CDR2 SVGAGI. The CDR3 region is CASAEQGQRNTEAFF. In DNA, the CDR3 is TGTGCCAGCGCGGAACAGGGGCAGCGGAACACTGAAGCTTTCTTT.

The chain is built from TRBV5-1 and TRBJ1-3; TRBD1 matches 7 bases. Losses at the gene ends were 0 bases for V and 2 bases for J; bases not matched to a gene: 2. CDR3 size: 15 residues. Germline-derived CDR1 and CDR2 are SGHRS and YFSETQ. CDR3 loop: CASSLGGQTGNTIYF. The CDR3 DNA follows: TGCGCCAGCAGCTTGGGGGGACAGACTGGAAACACCATATATTTT.

The V call is TRBV11-2, the J call TRBJ2-7, with a possible D match to TRBD2 (5 bases). The CDR3 is made up of 14 amino acids. Trimming left V 1 base short and J 3 bases short, with 10 bases between. From germline, CDR1 is SGHAT and CDR2 FQNNGV. CDR3 DNA: TGTGCCAGCAGCTTAGGGCGGGCTCACTACGAGCAGTACTTC. It specifies CASSLGRAHYEQYF.

The CDR3 protein is CAISESKRFQPQHF. Here the CDR3 DNA reads TGTGCCATCAGTGAGTCGAAGAGGTTTCAGCCCCAGCATTTT. V and J are TRBV10-3 and TRBJ1-5; D ambiguous. The V and J ends lost 0 bases and 6 bases respectively, with 9 bases between them. The germline V gene encodes CDR1 ENHRY and CDR2 SYGVKD. The CDR3 is made up of 14 amino acids.

The gene calls are TRBV6-5 and TRBJ2-7, with D unresolved. Germline CDR1 is MNHEY and CDR2 is SVGAGI. V lost 2 bases and J lost 1, with 6 bases in between. The CDR3 extends over 13 amino acids. CDR3 protein: CASSYVPSYEQYF. The CDR3 DNA reads as TGTGCCAGCAGTTACGTTCCATCCTACGAGCAGTACTTC.

This chain's CDR3 is CASSRDRGFGNTIYF. In DNA, the CDR3 is TGTGCCAGCAGCCGCGACAGGGGATTTGGAAACACCATATATTTT. The chain recombines TRBV7-9 with TRBJ1-3, with 8 positions matching TRBD1. V shed 5 bases, J shed 3 bases, and the junction held 6 bases outside the gene matches. Germline V gene lookup returns CDR1 SEHNR and CDR2 FQNEAQ (reference sequence). This CDR3 is 15 amino acids long.

The gene calls are TRBV6-5 and TRBJ2-5; 7 bases fit TRBD1. Germline CDR1 MNHEY, CDR2 SVGAGI. J lost 2 bases, V lost 6 bases, and 3 bases had no gene match. The CDR3 loop spans 13 amino acids. The CDR3 here is CASRRDRQETQYF. In DNA, the CDR3 is TGTGCCAGCAGAAGGGACAGACAAGAGACCCAGTACTTC.

The chain links TRBV5-8 to TRBJ1-1; no definite D call. Germline values: CDR1 SGHTS, CDR2 YDEGEE. The CDR3 has 10 amino acids. V was clipped by 1 base and J by 7 bases, with 2 bases between them. The DNA of the CDR3 is TGTGCCAGCAGCTTGCGTGAAGCTTTCTTT. Protein: CASSLREAFF.

The V and J genes are TRBV19 and TRBJ1-2, with 7 bases fitting TRBD1. Trimming took 3 bases from V and 4 from J; bases not matched to a gene: 20. The CDR3 length is 19 residues. Germline V gene data show CDR1 as LNHDA and CDR2 as SQIVND (reference sequence). The CDR3 here is CASSIRVGSGTDYFYGYTF. CDR3 bases: TGTGCCAGTAGTATTAGAGTTGGGTCAGGGACAGACTATTTCTATGGCTACACCTTC.

The chain recombines TRBV7-3 with TRBJ2-1; D uncertain. V lost 2 bases and J 4 bases, leaving 6 bases between the germline ends. CDR1 is SGHTA, CDR2 FQGTGA, per germline. This CDR3 comprises 13 residues. The CDR3: CASSLAQYNEQFF. CDR3 DNA sequence: TGTGCCAGCAGCTTAGCACAATACAATGAGCAGTTCTTC. The full variable domain, its missing parts supplied by reference TRBV7-3 and TRBJ2-1, is GAGVSQTPSNKVTEKGKYVELRCDPISGHTALYWYRQSLGQGPEFLIYFQGTGAADDSGLPNDRFFAVRPEGSVSTLKIQRTERGDSAVYLCASSLAQYNEQFFGPGTRLTVL.

The rearrangement joins TRBV5-1 to TRBJ1-4, with TRBD1 as a possible D gene (5 bases). Germline CDR1 is SGHRS and CDR2 is YFSETQ. This CDR3 has 13 residues. The V and J ends lost 0 bases and 7 bases respectively, with 7 bases between them. The CDR3 DNA reads TGCGCCAGCAGCTTGGAAGGGGTTGAAAAACTGTTTTTT. Protein: CASSLEGVEKLFF.

This clone was observed once. The chain joins TRBV6-5 to TRBJ1-1, with D maybe TRBD1 (6 bases). This CDR3 has 14 amino acids. Looked up from germline, CDR1 is MNHEY and CDR2 is SVGAGI. V shed 4 bases and J shed 0 bases, with 9 bases lying between them. In DNA form, the CDR3 reads TGTGCCAGCAGTTCCGACAGGATGAACACTGAAGCTTTCTTT. Translating it yields CASSSDRMNTEAFF.

The J gene is TRBJ2-7, the V gene TRBV6-5; 11 positions agree with TRBD1. This CDR3 is built from 14 residues. The V and J ends lost 5 bases and 3 bases, in that order; junction bases with no gene match: 3. The germline V gene has CDR1 MNHEY and CDR2 SVGAGI. The DNA for the CDR3 is TGTGCCAGCAGTACCGGGACAGGGGGCTACGAGCAGTACTTC. It yields the protein CASSTGTGGYEQYF.

The V gene is TRBV4-1, the J gene TRBJ2-5; D unresolved. Germline V CDR1 and CDR2: MGHRA, YSYEKL. This CDR3 region has 12 residues. The germline V and J ends were trimmed by 0 bases and 5 bases, with 4 bases remaining between them. The DNA of the CDR3 is TGCGCCAGCAGCCAAGACCTTGAGACCCAGTACTTC. Translated, it gives CASSQDLETQYF.

This chain connects TRBV10-3 to TRBJ2-5, with 7 bases that match TRBD2. Germline CDR1 ENHRY, CDR2 SYGVKD. Unmatched junction bases numbered 2, after V lost 3 bases and J lost 1 base. The CDR3 covers 14 residues. CDR3 loop: CAISELAGQETQYF. The CDR3 DNA reads TGTGCCATCAGTGAATTAGCGGGCCAAGAGACCCAGTACTTC.

The chain recombines TRBV5-1 with TRBJ1-5; TRBD1 aligns across 8 bases. CDR1 and CDR2 (germline): SGHRS, YFSETQ. The CDR3 length is 14 residues. The V gene end was trimmed by 2 bases and the J gene end by 5 bases; junction bases not matched to a gene: 3. CDR3 sequence reads: CASSLGQGDQPQHF. The DNA for the CDR3 is TGCGCCAGCAGCTTAGGACAGGGAGATCAGCCCCAGCATTTT. Together with reference TRBV5-1 and TRBJ1-5, the CDR3 gives the full variable domain: KAGVTQTPRYLIKTRGQQVTLSCSPISGHRSVSWYQQTPGQGLQFLFEYFSETQRNKGNFPGRFSGRQFSNSRSEMNVSTLELGDSALYLCASSLGQGDQPQHFGDGTRLSIL.

The CDR3, as DNA: TGCGCCAGCAGACAGGGGAGAAGTACCTACGAGCAGTACTTC. It codes for CASRQGRSTYEQYF. The chain carries TRBV23-1 and TRBJ2-7, with TRBD1 identical over 7 bases. TRBV23-1 carries the ORF label, with uncertain function. The ends lost 6 bases at V and 2 bases at J; junction bases unmatched: 7. There are 14 residues in the CDR3.

The rearrangement uses TRBV28 and TRBJ2-2; TRBD2 agrees at 15 bases. The length of the CDR3 is 17 residues. Trimming took 4 bases from V and 3 from J; bases not matched to a gene: 3. Germline values: CDR1 MDHEN, CDR2 SYDVKM. The CDR3 is CASSWTSGRADTGELFF. The CDR3 DNA follows: TGTGCCAGCAGTTGGACTAGCGGGAGGGCAGACACCGGGGAGCTGTTTTTT.

The V gene is TRBV6-5, the J gene TRBJ2-1, with 9 nucleotides matching TRBD2. The CDR3 sequence is 15 residues long. V shed 5 bases, J shed 6 bases, and the junction held 8 bases outside the gene matches. The germline CDR1 and CDR2 sequences are MNHEY and SVGAGI. The DNA of the CDR3 is TGTGCCAGCAGTAAATCGGGACTAGCCACCAATGAGCAGTTCTTC. It codes for CASSKSGLATNEQFF.

This chain connects TRBV18 to TRBJ2-7; 8 nucleotides agree with TRBD2. This CDR3 is built from 14 residues. V shed 5 bases, J shed 6 bases, and the junction held 9 bases outside the gene matches. Per the germline V gene, CDR1 is KGHSH and CDR2 is LQKENI. CDR3 residues: CASSSQRETSEQYF. Here the CDR3 DNA reads TGTGCCAGCTCATCCCAGCGGGAGACCTCCGAGCAGTACTTC. Supplemented by reference TRBV18 and TRBJ2-7, the full variable domain reads NAGVMQNPRHLVRRRGQEARLRCSPMKGHSHVYWYRQLPEEGLKFMVYLQKENIIDESGMPKERFSAEFPKEGPSILRIQQVVRGDSAAYFCASSSQRETSEQYFGPGTRLTVT.

The V gene is TRBV21-1, the J gene TRBJ1-5; TRBD1 is the table's D call, not checked against the DNA. TRBV21-1 is recorded as a pseudogene. This CDR3 has 19 amino acids. This CDR3 is CASSKARWDRMIPNQPQHF. CDR3 nucleotides: TGTGCCAGCAGCAAAGCGCGGTGGGACAGGATGATCCCCAATCAGCCCCAGCATTTT.

The CDR3 bases are TGTGCCAGTAGTATAAGTGCTATAGCGGAGGGGACCCAGTACTTC. This encodes CASSISAIAEGTQYF. V and J are TRBV19 and TRBJ2-5, with D possibly being TRBD2 (6 bases). Germline loops: CDR1 LNHDA, CDR2 SQIVND (reference sequence). V was trimmed by 2 bases and J by 7 bases, leaving 17 bases between them. This CDR3 is 15 amino acids long.

V usage is TRBV27 and J usage is TRBJ2-1; D uncertain. The CDR3 covers 11 residues. CDR1 MNHEY and CDR2 SMNVEV come from the germline V gene (reference sequence). Trimming stripped 6 bases from V and 7 bases from J, with 7 bases between. CDR3 protein: CASSLRNEQFF. The CDR3 DNA reads as TGTGCCAGCAGCCTGAGGAATGAGCAGTTCTTC.

The chain employs TRBV2 and TRBJ2-3; tentative D call: TRBD2 (5 bases). V was trimmed by 1 base and J by 1 base, leaving 9 bases between them. The germline CDR1 and CDR2 sequences are SNHLY and FYNNEI. The CDR3 covers 15 residues. The CDR3 DNA follows: TGTGCCAGCAGTGAAGAAGGGAGCGGCACAGATACGCAGTATTTT. Its translation is CASSEEGSGTDTQYF.

The table lists this clone with a count of one. The chain links TRBV4-1 to TRBJ1-3; 9 nucleotides line up with TRBD1. The CDR3 runs 17 residues. Germline V gene data show CDR1 as MGHRA and CDR2 as YSYEKL. Trimming cost V 2 bases and J 0 bases; bases outside gene matches: 5. CDR3 nucleotide sequence: TGCGCCAGCAGCCAATATGGACAGGGGAACTCTGGAAACACCATATATTTT. Amino acid sequence: CASSQYGQGNSGNTIYF.

The chain has TRBV10-3 and TRBJ2-7, with 10 bases matching TRBD2. CDR3 length equals 16 residues. The V and J ends lost 0 bases and 6 bases, in that order; junction bases with no gene match: 8. Germline V gene data show CDR1 as ENHRY and CDR2 as SYGVKD. The CDR3 loop reads CAISESSSGSRSEQYF. The CDR3 DNA is TGTGCCATCAGTGAGTCCTCTAGCGGGAGTAGGTCCGAGCAGTACTTC.

This rearrangement joins TRBV18 to TRBJ1-1; D is unresolved. The germline V gene has CDR1 KGHSH and CDR2 LQKENI. The CDR3 consists of 14 residues. V lost 2 bases, J lost 1 base, and 8 bases lay in between. CDR3 amino acids: CASSPMAANTEAFF. CDR3 bases: TGTGCCAGCTCACCAATGGCGGCGAACACTGAAGCTTTCTTT.

CDR3 DNA: TGTGCCAGCAGCCCCCCGGAGGTGGATACGCAGTATTTT. The encoded protein is CASSPPEVDTQYF. The chain recombines TRBV7-9 with TRBJ2-3; weak D call: TRBD2 (5 bases). Germline CDR1 is SEHNR and CDR2 is FQNEAQ (reference sequence). The CDR3 has 13 amino acids. Between the trimmed V and J ends, which lost 5 bases and 6 bases, there was a span of 12 bases. Full variable domain (rest looked up from reference TRBV7-9 and TRBJ2-3): DTGVSQNPRHKITKRGQNVTFRCDPISEHNRLYWYRQTLGQGPEFLTYFQNEAQLEKSRLLSDRFSAERPKGSFSTLEIQRTEQGDSAMYLCASSPPEVDTQYFGPGTRLTVL.

This chain connects TRBV19 to TRBJ2-4, with D perhaps matching TRBD2 (5 bases). V was trimmed by 6 bases and J by 0 bases, leaving 9 bases between them. CDR1 is LNHDA, CDR2 SQIVND, per germline (reference sequence). The CDR3 is made up of 14 amino acids. This chain's CDR3 is CASRTREAKNIQYF. DNA for the CDR3: TGTGCCAGTAGGACCCGGGAAGCCAAAAACATTCAGTACTTC.